The sequence of this T cell receptor (beta chain) was determined in a study of cytomegalovirus exposure and HLA in healthy donors. Study observations and caveats: The study flagged about 150 TCR beta chains as cytomegalovirus-associated. According to reports, the classifier identified cytomegalovirus status with high specificity and sensitivity.

About this clone: Its antigen remains unidentified.

The data were produced by immunoSEQ multiplex PCR, yet TCRdb's version contains in-frame clones alone and is incomplete. The table lists about 350,000 clones, about 85% of them singletons. The V end lost 4 bases, the J end lost 6 bases, and 15 bases lay between the germline ends. The CDR3 has 14 amino acids. Germline assignment: CDR1 SNHLY and CDR2 FYNNEI. The chain uses TRBV2 and TRBJ1-1; D gene unclear. Material: PBMCs. This TCR came from a woman between 25 and 40 years old in good health and CMV-seropositive. The CDR3 DNA reads as TGTGCCAGCAGTGTGGTAGGTCTTGGGTCTGAAGCTTTCTTT. Translating gives CASSVVGLGSEAFF. Based on the CDR3 plus reference TRBV2 and TRBJ1-1, the full variable domain is EPEVTQTPSHQVTQMGQEVILRCVPISNHLYFYWYRQILGQKVEFLVSFYNNEISEKSEIFDDQFSVERPDGSNFTLKIRSTKLEDSAMYFCASSVVGLGSEAFFGQGTRLTVV.